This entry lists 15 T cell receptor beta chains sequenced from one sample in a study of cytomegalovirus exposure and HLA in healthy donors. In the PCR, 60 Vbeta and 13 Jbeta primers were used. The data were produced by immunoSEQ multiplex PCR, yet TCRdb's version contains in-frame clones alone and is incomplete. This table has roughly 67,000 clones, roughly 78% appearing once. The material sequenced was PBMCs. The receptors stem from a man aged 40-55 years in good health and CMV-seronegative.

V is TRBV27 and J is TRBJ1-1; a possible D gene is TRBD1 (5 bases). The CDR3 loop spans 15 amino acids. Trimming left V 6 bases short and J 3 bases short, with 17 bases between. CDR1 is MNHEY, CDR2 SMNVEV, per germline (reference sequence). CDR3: CASSFAGGLDTEAFF. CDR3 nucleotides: TGTGCCAGCAGCTTCGCCGGGGGTTTGGACACTGAAGCTTTCTTT.

CDR3 nucleotide sequence: TGCGCCAGCAGCGTAGAAGCCGGGACAGGGGACTATGGCTACACCTTC. It translates to CASSVEAGTGDYGYTF. The gene calls are TRBV5-1 and TRBJ1-2, with 10 bases that match TRBD1. The V gene's germline CDR1 is SGHRS and CDR2 YFSETQ. CDR3 length: 16 amino acids. The ends lost 4 bases at V and 3 bases at J; junction bases unmatched: 9.

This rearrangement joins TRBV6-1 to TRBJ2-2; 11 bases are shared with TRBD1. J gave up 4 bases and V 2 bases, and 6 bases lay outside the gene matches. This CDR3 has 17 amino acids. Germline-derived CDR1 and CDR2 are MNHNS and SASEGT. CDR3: CASSELGQGGPTGELFF. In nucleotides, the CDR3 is TGTGCCAGCAGTGAATTGGGACAGGGGGGTCCCACCGGGGAGCTGTTTTTT.

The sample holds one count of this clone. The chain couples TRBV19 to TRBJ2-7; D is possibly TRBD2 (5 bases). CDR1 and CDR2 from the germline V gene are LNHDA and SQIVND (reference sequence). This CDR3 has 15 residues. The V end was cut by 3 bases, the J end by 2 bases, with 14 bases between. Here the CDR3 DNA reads TGTGCCAGTAGTATCAATCCCCCGGGGACCTACGAGCAGTACTTC. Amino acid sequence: CASSINPPGTYEQYF.

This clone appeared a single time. This CDR3 reads CASTPTSVYNEQFF. The CDR3 DNA reads TGTGCCAGCACCCCGACTAGCGTTTACAATGAGCAGTTCTTC. The rearrangement uses TRBV6-5 and TRBJ2-1; 8 bases fit TRBD2. From germline, CDR1 is MNHEY and CDR2 SVGAGI. The CDR3 covers 14 residues. Trimming at V came to 7 bases and at J to 4 bases, leaving 6 bases not matched to a gene.

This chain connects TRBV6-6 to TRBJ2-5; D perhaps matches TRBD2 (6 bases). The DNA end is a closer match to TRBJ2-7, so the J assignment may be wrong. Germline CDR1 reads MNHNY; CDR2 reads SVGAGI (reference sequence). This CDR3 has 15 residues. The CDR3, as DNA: TGTGCCAGCAGTTACTCGGCGGGGTTGGTCTACGAGCAGTACTTC. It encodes CASSYSAGLVYEQYF.

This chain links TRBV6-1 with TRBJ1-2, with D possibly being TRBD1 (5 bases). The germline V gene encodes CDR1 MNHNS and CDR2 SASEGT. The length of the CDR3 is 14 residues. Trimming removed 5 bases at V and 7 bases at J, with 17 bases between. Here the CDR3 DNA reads TGTGCCAGCAGTCCGGGGGGGTTGGGGAGTGGCTACACCTTC. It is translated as CASSPGGLGSGYTF.

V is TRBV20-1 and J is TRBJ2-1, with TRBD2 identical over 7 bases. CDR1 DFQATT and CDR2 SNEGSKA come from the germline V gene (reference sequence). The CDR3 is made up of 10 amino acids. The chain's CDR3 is CSPGGNEQFF. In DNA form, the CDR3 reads TGCAGCCCGGGGGGCAATGAGCAGTTCTTC.

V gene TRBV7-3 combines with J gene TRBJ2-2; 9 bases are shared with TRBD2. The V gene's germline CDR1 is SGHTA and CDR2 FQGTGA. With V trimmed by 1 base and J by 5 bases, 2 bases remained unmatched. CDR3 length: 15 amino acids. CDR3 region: CASSLKAGGTGELFF. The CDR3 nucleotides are TGTGCCAGCAGCTTAAAAGCGGGGGGTACCGGGGAGCTGTTTTTT.

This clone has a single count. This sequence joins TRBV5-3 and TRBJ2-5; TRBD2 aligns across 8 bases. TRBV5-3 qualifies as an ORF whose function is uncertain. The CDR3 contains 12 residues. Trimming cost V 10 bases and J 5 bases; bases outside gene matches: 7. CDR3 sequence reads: CAPGRGGETQYF. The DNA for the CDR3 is TGTGCCCCCGGGAGGGGGGGGGAGACCCAGTACTTC.

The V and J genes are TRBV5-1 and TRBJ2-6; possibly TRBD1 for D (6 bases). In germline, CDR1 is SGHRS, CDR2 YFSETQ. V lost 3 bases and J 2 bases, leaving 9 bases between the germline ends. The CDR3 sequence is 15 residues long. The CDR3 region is CASSSTGPGANVLTF. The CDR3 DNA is TGCGCCAGCAGCTCGACAGGTCCTGGGGCCAACGTCCTGACTTTC.

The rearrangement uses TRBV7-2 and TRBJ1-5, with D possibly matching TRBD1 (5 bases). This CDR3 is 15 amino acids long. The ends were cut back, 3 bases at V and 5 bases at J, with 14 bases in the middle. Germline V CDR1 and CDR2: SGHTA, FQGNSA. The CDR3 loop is CASSFSGAGDQPQHF. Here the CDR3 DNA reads TGTGCCAGCAGCTTTTCAGGAGCGGGGGATCAGCCCCAGCATTTT.

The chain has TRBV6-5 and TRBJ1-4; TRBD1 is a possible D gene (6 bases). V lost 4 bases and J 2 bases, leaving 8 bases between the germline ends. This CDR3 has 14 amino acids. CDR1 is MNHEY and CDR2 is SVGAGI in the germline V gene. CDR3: CASSFQGTNEKLFF. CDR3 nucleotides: TGTGCCAGCAGTTTTCAGGGGACTAATGAAAAACTGTTTTTT.

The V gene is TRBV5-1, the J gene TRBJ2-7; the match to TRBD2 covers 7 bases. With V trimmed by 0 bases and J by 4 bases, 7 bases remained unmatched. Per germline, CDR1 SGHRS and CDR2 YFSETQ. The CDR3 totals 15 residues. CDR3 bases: TGCGCCAGCAGCTTGGAGGGCGGGAGTCAATACGAGCAGTACTTC. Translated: CASSLEGGSQYEQYF.

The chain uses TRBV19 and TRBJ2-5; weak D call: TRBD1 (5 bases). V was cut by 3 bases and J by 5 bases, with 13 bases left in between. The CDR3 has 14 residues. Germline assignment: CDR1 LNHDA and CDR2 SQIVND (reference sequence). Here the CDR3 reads CASSMAGYWETQYF. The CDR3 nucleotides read TGTGCCAGTAGTATGGCAGGGTATTGGGAGACCCAGTACTTC. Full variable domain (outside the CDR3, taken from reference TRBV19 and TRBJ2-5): DGGITQSPKYLFRKEGQNVTLSCEQNLNHDAMYWYRQDPGQGLRLIYYSQIVNDFQKGDIAEGYSVSREKKESFPLTVTSAQKNPTAFYLCASSMAGYWETQYFGPGTRLLVL.